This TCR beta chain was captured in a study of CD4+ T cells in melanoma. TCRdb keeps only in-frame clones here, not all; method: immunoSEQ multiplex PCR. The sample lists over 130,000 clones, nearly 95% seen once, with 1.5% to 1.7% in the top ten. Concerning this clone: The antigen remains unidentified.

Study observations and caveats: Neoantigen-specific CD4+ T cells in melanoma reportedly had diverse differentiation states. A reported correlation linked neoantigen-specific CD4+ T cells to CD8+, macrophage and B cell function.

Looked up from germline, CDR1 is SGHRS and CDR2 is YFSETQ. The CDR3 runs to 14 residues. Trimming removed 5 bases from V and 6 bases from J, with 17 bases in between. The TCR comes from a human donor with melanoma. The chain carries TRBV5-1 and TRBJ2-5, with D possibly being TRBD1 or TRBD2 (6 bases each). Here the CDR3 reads CASSLGGDSKTQYF. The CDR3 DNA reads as TGCGCCAGCAGTCTGGGGGGCGATTCAAAGACCCAGTACTTC.